This TCR beta chain was retrieved from a study of cytomegalovirus exposure and HLA in healthy donors. Study results and limitations: TCR beta sequences numbering roughly 18,000 were associated with HLA alleles at 0.05 false discovery rate in a later analysis.

Use of 60 Vbeta and 13 Jbeta primers characterized the PCR. Some clones are missing from TCRdb's copy, which holds only in-frame ones; the method was immunoSEQ multiplex PCR. Counted here are some 98,000 clones, about 81% occurring once; the ten biggest clones make up approximately 1.3%. The sample holds a few counts of this clone. Its specificity is not known. The CDR3 covers 15 residues. Germline V gene data show CDR1 as SGHRS and CDR2 as YFSETQ. Trimming removed 2 bases from V and 2 bases from J; junction bases left unmatched: 5. The sequenced sample was PBMCs. The sequence derives from a man aged 35-49 years in good health and CMV-seronegative. The chain has TRBV5-1 and TRBJ2-7; 9 nucleotides agree with TRBD2. In nucleotides, the CDR3 is TGCGCCAGCAGCTTATCGGGCGGGGGGGCCTACGAGCAGTACTTC. Protein product: CASSLSGGGAYEQYF.